Shown below are 26 T cell receptor beta chains from a single sample sequenced in a study of CXCR3-negative and CXCR3-positive naive CD8 T cells. The study's findings and limits: CXCR3-positive naive cells had more hydrophobic TRB CDR3s than CXCR3-negative naive cells.

These receptors have no identified antigens. Each TRB cDNA library was prepared by 5' RACE (with UMI labels). TCRdb reworked the 5' RACE reads into one entry per CDR3 protein, no DNA. The sample table includes 150,000 or so distinct CDR3 sequences. Sequencing input: naive CXCR3+ CD8+ T cells from blood. Documented subset: CD45RO-CCR7+CD27+CD95- naive CD8+ T cells expressing CXCR3 (TNR3+). Every receptor here comes from a human donor in good health. Some clones in this sample may be carry-over from other donors' samples.

This chain connects TRBV7-9 to TRBJ2-7; checking the TCRdb D call of TRBD2 is not possible without DNA. Germline loops: CDR1 SEHNR, CDR2 FQNEAQ (reference sequence). CDR3 length: 13 residues. CDR3 amino acids: CASSPPARYEQYF.

The chain uses TRBV13 and TRBJ2-7; TCRdb selects TRBD2, and the lack of DNA leaves this call unchecked. Germline CDR1 is PRHDT and CDR2 is FYEKMQ (reference sequence). The CDR3 runs 15 residues. CDR3 in amino acids: CASSSRLAGEDEQYF.

J is TRBJ2-7 and V is TRBV2; the TCRdb call, TRBD1, lacks DNA for checking. Germline V gene lookup returns CDR1 SNHLY and CDR2 FYNNEI. This CDR3 contains 11 residues. The CDR3 loop is CASNPFYEQYF.

This chain links TRBV28 with TRBJ2-7; TCRdb lists TRBD2, though no DNA is available to test this call. CDR3 length: 15 amino acids. Germline V gene sequence: CDR1 MDHEN, CDR2 SYDVKM. The CDR3 loop is CASSFGGRRTPSAHF.

The chain links TRBV7-8 to TRBJ2-5. The germline gives CDR1 SGHVS, CDR2 FQNEAQ. This CDR3 spans 15 amino acids. The CDR3 loop is CASSPTLGVGETQYF.

CDR3 in amino acids: CASSQTPIGQGYQPQHF. The chain links TRBV3-1 to TRBJ1-5; there is no DNA to check the TCRdb D call of TRBD1. There are 17 residues in the CDR3. The germline CDR1 and CDR2 sequences are LGHDT and YNNKEL (reference sequence).

The rearrangement links TRBV11-2 to TRBJ1-1; there is no DNA to check the TCRdb D call of TRBD1. In germline, CDR1 is SGHAT, CDR2 FQNNGV. The CDR3 sequence is 15 residues long. CDR3 in amino acids: CASSLGDTGIAEAFF.

The CDR3 here is CASSFGPGPYEQYF. The rearrangement links TRBV27 to TRBJ2-7; TCRdb's assignment of TRBD2 cannot be checked, as there is no DNA. The CDR3 runs 14 residues. Germline assignment: CDR1 MNHEY and CDR2 SMNVEV (reference sequence).

J is TRBJ2-3 and V is TRBV2; TCRdb indicates TRBD2, and absent DNA this call remains unverified. Germline CDR1 SNHLY, CDR2 FYNNEI. The length of the CDR3 is 14 residues. The CDR3: CASSELAGPDTQYF.

The rearrangement uses TRBV7-9 and TRBJ2-3; TCRdb outputs TRBD2, but without DNA this stays unchecked. This CDR3 comprises 16 residues. Germline CDR1 is SEHNR and CDR2 is FQNEAQ (reference sequence). This CDR3 is CASSSGTSGLTDTQYF.

V gene TRBV29-1 combines with J gene TRBJ2-7. The CDR3 contains 12 residues. The germline V gene encodes CDR1 SQVTM and CDR2 ANQGSEA. CDR3 sequence reads: CSVVGTDYEQYF.

The rearrangement joins TRBV29-1 to TRBJ1-5. The CDR3 spans 12 residues. CDR1 SQVTM and CDR2 ANQGSEA come from the germline V gene. CDR3 residues: CSVEDGNQPQHF.

This rearrangement joins TRBV5-1 to TRBJ2-7. CDR1 and CDR2 (germline): SGHRS, YFSETQ. The CDR3 has 14 residues. CDR3 sequence reads: CASSLDSAEYEQYF.

The rearrangement links TRBV29-1 to TRBJ2-5; the TCRdb call, TRBD1, lacks DNA for checking. The CDR3 loop spans 15 amino acids. Germline V CDR1 and CDR2: SQVTM, ANQGSEA. The CDR3 region is CSVVGTEGYQETQYF.

The rearrangement uses TRBV3-1 and TRBJ2-1. Germline-derived CDR1 and CDR2 are LGHDT and YNNKEL (reference sequence). The CDR3 covers 14 residues. The CDR3 loop reads CASSLLISYNEQFF.

The V gene is TRBV11-2, the J gene TRBJ1-1; the TCRdb D gene call, TRBD1, has no DNA to confirm it. The CDR3 covers 15 residues. Germline V gene data show CDR1 as SGHAT and CDR2 as FQNNGV. CDR3 protein: CASSPRTGVNTEAFF. The full variable domain, rest sourced from reference TRBV11-2 and TRBJ1-1, is EAGVAQSPRYKIIEKRQSVAFWCNPISGHATLYWYQQILGQGPKLLIQFQNNGVVDDSQLPKDRFSAERLKGVDSTLKIQPAKLEDSAVYLCASSPRTGVNTEAFFGQGTRLTVV.

V usage is TRBV7-8 and J usage is TRBJ2-5; TCRdb picks TRBD2, but there is no DNA to check that call. Germline assignment: CDR1 SGHVS and CDR2 FQNEAQ. The CDR3 totals 15 residues. CDR3 in amino acids: CASSFQRGEQETQYF.

The genes are TRBV19 and TRBJ2-1; TCRdb selects TRBD2, and the lack of DNA leaves this call unchecked. The CDR3 has 15 amino acids. Germline assignment: CDR1 LNHDA and CDR2 SQIVND (reference sequence). This chain's CDR3 is CASSSSGGVNNGQFF.

The chain links TRBV6-5 to TRBJ2-7; TCRdb's assignment of TRBD2 cannot be checked, as there is no DNA. Germline CDR1 and CDR2: MNHEY and SVGAGI. The CDR3 runs to 15 residues. The CDR3: CASSSLAVLSYEQYF.

The rearrangement uses TRBV10-3 and TRBJ2-3; with no DNA, the TCRdb D assignment of TRBD2 cannot be verified. This CDR3 is 16 amino acids long. CDR1 is ENHRY, CDR2 SYGVKD, per germline. CDR3 in amino acids: CATVPQTRVLSDTQYF.

The rearrangement uses TRBV7-9 and TRBJ2-4; TCRdb names TRBD2, which stays unverified in the absence of DNA. Looked up from germline, CDR1 is SEHNR and CDR2 is FQNEAQ (reference sequence). This CDR3 comprises 19 residues. The chain's CDR3 is CASSLTSKTSGRAGNIQYF.

V is TRBV6-5 and J is TRBJ2-5; the TRBD2 assignment by TCRdb is unverifiable without DNA. Germline CDR1 reads MNHEY; CDR2 reads SVGAGI. The length of the CDR3 is 16 residues. CDR3 in amino acids: CASSPLASGGRETQYF.

The rearrangement uses TRBV7-2 and TRBJ2-7; without DNA, the TCRdb call of TRBD2 cannot be checked. The CDR3 is made up of 14 amino acids. Germline CDR1 and CDR2: SGHTA and FQGNSA. CDR3 loop: CASSSGPYFGEQYF.

The genes are TRBV29-1 and TRBJ1-5. Germline V gene data show CDR1 as SQVTM and CDR2 as ANQGSEA. The CDR3 is made up of 11 amino acids. The CDR3 is CSVELDQPQHF.

CDR3 region: CASSRSDAYEQYF. The rearrangement joins TRBV3-1 to TRBJ2-7. Germline CDR1 is LGHDT and CDR2 is YNNKEL (reference sequence). The CDR3 consists of 13 residues.

This chain uses TRBV29-1 with TRBJ2-7; as DNA is missing, the TRBD1 call by TCRdb cannot be tested. The CDR3 runs 12 residues. CDR1 and CDR2 from the germline V gene are SQVTM and ANQGSEA. The CDR3 region is CSVPGQSHEQYF.